A selection of T cell receptor beta chains follows, all from one sample in a study of a mutant IDH1 vaccine in newly diagnosed glioma. The protocol was immunoSEQ multiplex PCR, while the TCRdb copy is restricted to in-frame clones and leaves out a portion. Of around 44,000 clones listed, more than 60% are singletons. Their recognized antigens are unknown. Sequenced material: PBMCs, taken from a glioma patient whose treatment included an IDH1 peptide vaccine. These receptors all come from a man between 35 and 55 years old with glioma. Each CDR3 is given without its conserved first and last residue. Where a row states a size, it is once, few, many or the class of an expanded clone; other rows omit it.

clone_size	v_call	j_call	cdr3_aa
NA	TRBV5-6	TRBJ1-1	ASSFQGIPEAF
NA	TRBV10-2	TRBJ1-2	ASSESRRGTNYGYT
NA	TRBV2	TRBJ1-2	ASSGQGASYGYT
NA	TRBV27	TRBJ2-7	ASSLSGRYYEQY
few	TRBV10-1	TRBJ2-6	ASSAAGANVLT
few	TRBV19	TRBJ2-7	ASSITGTVSYEQY
NA	TRBV30	TRBJ2-7	AWSVPGAGYEQY
NA	TRBV7-8	TRBJ2-3	ASSLGLRTDTQY
NA	TRBV2	TRBJ2-5	ASASGGQETQY
NA	TRBV13	TRBJ2-7	ASSGSRLAGGPFYEQY
NA	TRBV9	TRBJ2-3	ASSVRGGALSTDTQY